The 30 T cell receptor beta chains below were found in one sample sequenced in a study of high-grade serous ovarian cancer treatment subgroups. Tumor samples were taken before definitive surgery or chemotherapy. Generated by immunoSEQ multiplex PCR, the TCRdb table keeps only in-frame clones and is missing some. Among about 5,000 clones listed, 78% were seen once. The sample comprised tumor tissue. The receptor source for this set is a human donor with high-grade serous ovarian cancer.

The chain combines TRBV5-6 with TRBJ1-5, with D perhaps TRBD1 (5 bases). This CDR3 has 15 amino acids. Trimming pared 4 bases from V and 3 bases from J, leaving 14 bases between. Germline V gene lookup returns CDR1 SGHDT and CDR2 YYEEEE. The CDR3 spells CASSRGAGPNQPQHF. The DNA for the CDR3 is TGTGCCAGCAGCAGGGGTGCCGGACCCAATCAGCCCCAGCATTTT.

The CDR3 protein is CASSQTRSAGANVLTF. DNA for the CDR3: TGTGCCAGCAGCCAGACCCGATCAGCAGGGGCCAACGTCCTGACTTTC. This chain connects TRBV11-2 to TRBJ2-6; D unresolved. The CDR3 has 16 residues. V was pared by 5 bases and J by 4 bases, with 15 bases between. CDR1 SGHAT and CDR2 FQNNGV come from the germline V gene.

The chain carries TRBV5-4 and TRBJ2-7; TRBD2 matches 7 bases. The germline V gene encodes CDR1 SGHNT and CDR2 YYREEE (reference sequence). The V and J ends lost 0 bases and 0 bases, in that order; junction bases with no gene match: 3. This CDR3 contains 15 residues. The CDR3 here is CASSLAAGDSYEQYF. CDR3 DNA: TGTGCCAGCAGCTTGGCTGCGGGGGACTCCTACGAGCAGTACTTC.

V and J are TRBV11-1 and TRBJ2-7; TRBD2 agrees at 9 bases. The CDR3 is 15 amino acids. Per the germline V gene, CDR1 is SGHAT and CDR2 is FQDESV (reference sequence). V shed 5 bases, J shed 2 bases, and the junction held 7 bases outside the gene matches. The CDR3 region is CASSQAGLAAYEQYF. The DNA for the CDR3 is TGTGCCAGCAGCCAGGCGGGACTAGCAGCCTACGAGCAGTACTTC. The entire variable domain, with the rest obtained from reference TRBV11-1 and TRBJ2-7, is as follows: EAEVAQSPRYKITEKSQAVAFWCDPISGHATLYWYRQILGQGPELLVQFQDESVVDDSQLPKDRFSAERLKGVDSTLKIQPAELGDSAMYLCASSQAGLAAYEQYFGPGTRLTVT.

V and J are TRBV11-2 and TRBJ2-7; 8 bases line up with TRBD2. Germline lookup yields CDR1 SGHAT and CDR2 FQNNGV. The V and J ends lost 5 bases and 5 bases, in that order; junction bases with no gene match: 14. The CDR3 runs 16 residues. The CDR3 DNA follows: TGTGCCAGCAGCCCATGGGCGGGACTAGAACTCCACGAGCAGTACTTC. This sequence encodes CASSPWAGLELHEQYF.

The V gene is TRBV5-1, the J gene TRBJ2-1, with a weak D call TRBD1 (5 bases). This CDR3 is built from 15 residues. V was pared by 4 bases and J by 0 bases, with 11 bases between. The germline V gene encodes CDR1 SGHRS and CDR2 YFSETQ. This chain's CDR3 is CASSQQVSSYNEQFF. The CDR3 bases are TGCGCCAGCAGCCAACAGGTTAGCTCCTACAATGAGCAGTTCTTC.

The chain is built from TRBV28 and TRBJ1-4, with D possibly matching TRBD1 (6 bases). Germline V CDR1 and CDR2: MDHEN, SYDVKM. The CDR3 sequence is 14 residues long. Trimming pared 6 bases from V and 5 bases from J, leaving 13 bases between. The CDR3 here is CASRPGGRNEKLFF. The CDR3 bases are TGTGCCAGCAGGCCTGGGGGGCGGAATGAAAAACTGTTTTTT.

The rearrangement joins TRBV11-2 to TRBJ2-7, with TRBD2 matching 10 bases. Germline CDR1 and CDR2: SGHAT and FQNNGV. The trim removed 5 bases at V and 6 bases at J, leaving 13 bases unmatched. The CDR3 spans 16 residues. CDR3 sequence reads: CASSQDGAGGLGEQYF. CDR3 sequence (DNA): TGTGCCAGCAGCCAAGATGGAGCGGGGGGGCTAGGCGAGCAGTACTTC. Looking up the rest from reference TRBV11-2 and TRBJ2-7 gives the full variable domain: EAGVAQSPRYKIIEKRQSVAFWCNPISGHATLYWYQQILGQGPKLLIQFQNNGVVDDSQLPKDRFSAERLKGVDSTLKIQPAKLEDSAVYLCASSQDGAGGLGEQYFGPGTRLTVT.

The V gene is TRBV10-3, the J gene TRBJ2-1; the match to TRBD2 covers 7 bases. In germline, CDR1 is ENHRY, CDR2 SYGVKD. The CDR3 has 11 residues. Trimming at V came to 4 bases and at J to 10 bases, leaving 1 base not matched to a gene. The CDR3 region has the DNA TGTGCCATCAGTGGAGCGGGAGAGCAGTTCTTC. This codes for CAISGAGEQFF.

This chain links TRBV7-3 with TRBJ2-3; D may correspond to TRBD1 or TRBD2 (6 bases each). The CDR3 runs to 17 residues. Per germline, CDR1 SGHTA and CDR2 FQGTGA. V lost 2 bases and J lost 1, with 16 bases in between. Written as DNA, the CDR3 is TGTGCCAGCAGCTTAGGATCTGGGGGGCGCCGCACAGATACGCAGTATTTT. It is translated as CASSLGSGGRRTDTQYF.

This sequence joins TRBV28 and TRBJ2-3; 10 nucleotides align to TRBD2. Germline V gene data show CDR1 as MDHEN and CDR2 as SYDVKM. Unmatched junction bases numbered 4, after V lost 2 bases and J lost 8 bases. The CDR3 extends over 14 amino acids. This chain's CDR3 is CASSLLLAGVTQYF. Written as DNA, the CDR3 is TGTGCCAGCAGTTTACTCCTAGCGGGGGTTACGCAGTATTTT.

This sequence joins TRBV18 and TRBJ2-2; 7 bases agree with TRBD1. Trimming took 6 bases from V and 0 from J; bases not matched to a gene: 7. The CDR3 extends over 16 amino acids. CDR1 is KGHSH and CDR2 is LQKENI in the germline V gene. Here the CDR3 reads CASSRSRGPNTGELFF. CDR3 sequence (DNA): TGTGCCAGCTCGCGCTCGAGGGGGCCGAACACCGGGGAGCTGTTTTTT.

This chain uses TRBV5-1 with TRBJ2-5; the match to TRBD1 covers 7 bases. The J segment lost 1 base and the V segment lost 3 bases, leaving 6 bases of the junction unmatched. The CDR3 extends over 15 amino acids. Germline lookup yields CDR1 SGHRS and CDR2 YFSETQ. This CDR3 reads CASSSTGQLQETQYF. The DNA of the CDR3 is TGCGCCAGCAGCTCGACGGGACAGCTCCAAGAGACCCAGTACTTC. Using reference TRBV5-1 and TRBJ2-5 for the parts outside the CDR3, the full variable domain is KAGVTQTPRYLIKTRGQQVTLSCSPISGHRSVSWYQQTPGQGLQFLFEYFSETQRNKGNFPGRFSGRQFSNSRSEMNVSTLELGDSALYLCASSSTGQLQETQYFGPGTRLLVL.

CDR3 DNA: TGTGCCTGGGGGGGTGACGCACGCTATGGCTACACCTTC. This gives the protein CAWGGDARYGYTF. V and J are TRBV30 and TRBJ1-2; the D gene is possibly TRBD1 (5 bases). Germline CDR1 is GTSNPN and CDR2 is SVGIG (reference sequence). V dropped 5 bases and J dropped 4 bases, with 14 bases sitting between them. This CDR3 has 13 amino acids.

This chain joins TRBV7-2 and TRBJ2-3, with TRBD1 identical over 8 bases. The CDR3 consists of 15 residues. Germline CDR1 is SGHTA and CDR2 is FQGNSA. V gave up 3 bases and J gave up 0 bases; unmatched junction bases: 2. The CDR3 reads CASSFRTGSTDTQYF. The CDR3 region has the DNA TGTGCCAGCAGCTTCCGGACAGGGAGCACAGATACGCAGTATTTT.

This chain connects TRBV11-2 to TRBJ2-3, with 11 bases fitting TRBD2. V lost 0 bases and J lost 2; bases outside the gene matches: 4. The CDR3 extends over 17 amino acids. Per germline, CDR1 SGHAT and CDR2 FQNNGV. CDR3 amino acids: CASSLDTGLAATDTQYF. The CDR3, as DNA: TGTGCCAGCAGCTTAGATACGGGACTAGCGGCCACAGATACGCAGTATTTT. The whole variable domain, remainder taken from reference TRBV11-2 and TRBJ2-3, is EAGVAQSPRYKIIEKRQSVAFWCNPISGHATLYWYQQILGQGPKLLIQFQNNGVVDDSQLPKDRFSAERLKGVDSTLKIQPAKLEDSAVYLCASSLDTGLAATDTQYFGPGTRLTVL.

This clone was observed a few times. V usage is TRBV18 and J usage is TRBJ2-1, with 8 nucleotides matching TRBD1. V lost 8 bases and J lost 8; bases outside the gene matches: 2. The CDR3 has 11 residues. Germline values: CDR1 KGHSH, CDR2 LQKENI. The CDR3 sequence is CASGTGHEQFF. CDR3 DNA: TGTGCCAGCGGGACAGGTCATGAGCAGTTCTTC.

The chain recombines TRBV19 with TRBJ1-6; maybe TRBD1 (6 bases). Deletions cut 8 bases from V and 0 bases from J, with 11 bases between. The germline V gene encodes CDR1 LNHDA and CDR2 SQIVND (reference sequence). The CDR3 runs 15 residues. CDR3 sequence reads: CASGKDSSYNSPLHF. The CDR3 bases are TGTGCCAGTGGAAAGGACAGCTCCTATAATTCACCCCTCCACTTT.

The chain combines TRBV19 with TRBJ2-5; the match to TRBD1 covers 7 bases. The germline V gene has CDR1 LNHDA and CDR2 SQIVND (reference sequence). V shed 6 bases, J shed 5 bases, and the junction held 6 bases outside the gene matches. The CDR3 runs to 13 residues. The CDR3 DNA is TGTGCCAGTAGAAGGGGGCCGCGGGAGACCCAGTACTTC. Protein: CASRRGPRETQYF.

The genes are TRBV5-6 and TRBJ1-1; D is possibly TRBD1 (5 bases). The CDR3 is 16 residues long. The ends were cut back, 1 base at V and 1 base at J, with 14 bases in the middle. Germline V CDR1 and CDR2: SGHDT, YYEEEE. CDR3 region: CASSLWGSAKNTEAFF. Here the CDR3 DNA reads TGTGCCAGCAGCTTGTGGGGCTCGGCAAAGAACACTGAAGCTTTCTTT.

Relative to its sample, this clone is large (0.1 to 1%). The chain joins TRBV27 to TRBJ1-3; D gene uncertain. Germline V CDR1 and CDR2: MNHEY, SMNVEV (reference sequence). The CDR3 totals 17 residues. Trimming took off 6 bases at V and 3 bases at J, with 21 bases between the two ends. CDR3 in DNA: TGTGCCAGCAGACCGAACGAGGGAAAGTTGGGTGGAAACACCATATATTTT. Amino acids: CASRPNEGKLGGNTIYF.

CDR3 protein: CASSLGGQGAYEQYF. CDR3 nucleotide sequence: TGTGCCAGCAGCTTGGGAGGACAGGGGGCCTACGAGCAGTACTTC. The chain joins TRBV5-6 to TRBJ2-7, with 10 bases identical to TRBD1. V lost 0 bases and J lost 2; bases outside the gene matches: 2. Germline lookup yields CDR1 SGHDT and CDR2 YYEEEE. This CDR3 region has 15 residues.

The table lists this clone with a few counts. This sample also contains other DNA sequences that code for the same CDR3. V and J are TRBV19 and TRBJ1-4; the D gene is possibly TRBD1 (5 bases). V shed 8 bases and J shed 5 bases, with 18 bases lying between them. CDR3 length: 15 residues. CDR1 is LNHDA, CDR2 SQIVND, per germline (reference sequence). CDR3 amino acids: CASSPPGQGNEKLFF. The CDR3 DNA is TGTGCCAGTTCCCCCCCGGGGCAAGGGAATGAAAAACTGTTTTTT. The complete variable domain, with remaining parts taken from reference TRBV19 and TRBJ1-4, reads DGGITQSPKYLFRKEGQNVTLSCEQNLNHDAMYWYRQDPGQGLRLIYYSQIVNDFQKGDIAEGYSVSREKKESFPLTVTSAQKNPTAFYLCASSPPGQGNEKLFFGSGTQLSVL.

The J gene is TRBJ1-2, the V gene TRBV6-5; 7 positions agree with TRBD1. The V gene's germline CDR1 is MNHEY and CDR2 SVGAGI. J gave up 4 bases and V 5 bases, and 4 bases lay outside the gene matches. The CDR3 is made up of 13 amino acids. CDR3 nucleotides: TGTGCCAGCAGTAACGACAGGGTCTATGGCTACACCTTC. Translation: CASSNDRVYGYTF.

V usage is TRBV29-1 and J usage is TRBJ2-1; 14 bases are a match to TRBD2. From germline, CDR1 is SQVTM and CDR2 ANQGSEA. The V gene end was trimmed by 1 base and the J gene end by 5 bases; junction bases not matched to a gene: 7. This CDR3 is 17 amino acids long. CDR3 residues: CSVEGGTSGGPNNEQFF. The CDR3 nucleotides read TGCAGCGTTGAAGGTGGGACTAGCGGGGGCCCTAACAATGAGCAGTTCTTC.

A few counts support this clone. The chain has TRBV5-1 and TRBJ2-3, with 7 positions matching TRBD1. Unmatched junction bases numbered 9, after V lost 0 bases and J lost 2 bases. Germline assignment: CDR1 SGHRS and CDR2 YFSETQ. The CDR3 has 17 residues. CDR3 sequence reads: CASSLATGTVNTDTQYF. CDR3 DNA: TGCGCCAGCAGCTTGGCCACCGGGACAGTCAACACAGATACGCAGTATTTT. Full variable domain (outside the CDR3, taken from reference TRBV5-1 and TRBJ2-3): KAGVTQTPRYLIKTRGQQVTLSCSPISGHRSVSWYQQTPGQGLQFLFEYFSETQRNKGNFPGRFSGRQFSNSRSEMNVSTLELGDSALYLCASSLATGTVNTDTQYFGPGTRLTVL.

V and J are TRBV5-1 and TRBJ1-5; 10 bases match TRBD1. The CDR3 sequence is 15 residues long. Per the germline V gene, CDR1 is SGHRS and CDR2 is YFSETQ. V was clipped by 4 bases and J by 5 bases; unmatched bases: 6. The CDR3 reads CASSEGQGWDQPQHF. CDR3 bases: TGCGCCAGCAGCGAGGGACAGGGGTGGGATCAGCCCCAGCATTTT.

By sample share, this clone is large. The gene calls are TRBV4-2 and TRBJ1-2; D may be TRBD1 (5 bases). This CDR3 has 15 residues. Trimming took 0 bases from V and 4 from J, leaving 12 bases between them. Germline loops: CDR1 LGHNA, CDR2 YNFKEQ. The CDR3 reads CASSQDLEGTYGYTF. Written as DNA, the CDR3 is TGTGCCAGCAGCCAAGATTTAGAGGGGACCTATGGCTACACCTTC.

This sequence joins TRBV5-1 and TRBJ2-1; 9 bases map to TRBD1. V shed 6 bases and J 4 bases; nucleotides not matched to a gene: 5. Germline-derived CDR1 and CDR2 are SGHRS and YFSETQ. This CDR3 region has 14 residues. This chain's CDR3 is CASIAGTGYNEQFF. CDR3 in DNA: TGCGCCAGCATTGCCGGGACAGGGTACAATGAGCAGTTCTTC.

In this sample, this clone turned up a few times. The chain recombines TRBV4-3 with TRBJ1-1, with D maybe TRBD1 (6 bases). The germline V gene encodes CDR1 LGHNA and CDR2 YSLEER. V lost 4 bases and J lost 5, with 14 bases in between. There are 14 residues in the CDR3. The CDR3 DNA reads as TGCGCCAGCAGCCGAGGGCAGGGGAGGACTGAAGCTTTCTTT. Its protein is CASSRGQGRTEAFF.